One and the same sample provided the 21 T cell receptor beta chains below, sequenced in a study of beta chain features in type 1 diabetes. As every portion of the isolated RNA was reverse transcribed, the sequencing read expressed TCRB transcripts. Here immunoSEQ multiplex PCR was the method, and the copy in TCRdb shows in-frame clones only, minus some. This table holds approximately 470,000 clones, about 30% found once. Material: naive CD4+ T cells from blood. Source of these receptors: a man younger than 35 in good health.

This clone was picked up a small number of times. Other DNA sequences from this sample encode an identical CDR3 as well. The chain couples TRBV18 to TRBJ2-7; D assignment may be TRBD1 or TRBD2 (6 bases each). Germline values: CDR1 KGHSH, CDR2 LQKENI. The CDR3 extends over 14 amino acids. V dropped 0 bases and J dropped 6 bases, with 12 bases sitting between them. CDR3 nucleotide sequence: TGTGCCAGCTCACCACCGGAGGGGGTAGGCGAGCAGTACTTC. Protein product: CASSPPEGVGEQYF.

With respect to this clone: The identical CDR3 is also encoded by other nucleotide sequences in the sample. V is TRBV30 and J is TRBJ2-3, with D uncertain. The germline gives CDR1 GTSNPN, CDR2 SVGIG (reference sequence). The V end was cut by 2 bases, the J end by 1 base, with 4 bases between. There are 12 residues in the CDR3. In DNA form, the CDR3 reads TGTGCCTGGAGTCCAGGCACAGATACGCAGTATTTT. This sequence encodes CAWSPGTDTQYF.

As to this clone: This CDR3 is also generated by other DNA sequences in the sample. The CDR3 DNA is TGTGCCTGGGCCGAGGGTGGCGAGCAGTACTTC. Its translation: CAWAEGGEQYF. This rearrangement joins TRBV30 to TRBJ2-7; a weak D match, TRBD2 (5 bases). The CDR3 loop spans 11 amino acids. Germline CDR1 GTSNPN, CDR2 SVGIG (reference sequence). With 5 bases removed from V and 6 bases from J, the gap between germline ends came to 11 bases.

This clone was picked up a small number of times. In the same sample, other DNA sequences code for this CDR3. The chain uses TRBV30 and TRBJ1-2; 9 bases map to TRBD1. Germline CDR1 reads GTSNPN; CDR2 reads SVGIG (reference sequence). Trimming took 3 bases from V and 2 from J; bases not matched to a gene: 4. The CDR3 has 14 residues. CDR3 coding DNA: TGTGCCTGGAGCAGGGACAGGGAGAACTATGGCTACACCTTC. Amino acids: CAWSRDRENYGYTF.

This clone showed up just a few times. The V and J genes are TRBV7-8 and TRBJ1-3; no firm D call. Germline CDR1 reads SGHVS; CDR2 reads FQNEAQ. The CDR3 runs 14 residues. Trimming left V 5 bases short and J 1 base short, with 9 bases between. The CDR3 region is CASSPRRSGNTIYF. The CDR3 coding sequence is TGTGCCAGCAGCCCCCGGAGGTCTGGAAACACCATATATTTT.

The V call is TRBV6-5, the J call TRBJ2-7; no clear D. The CDR3 contains 13 residues. Germline CDR1 and CDR2: MNHEY and SVGAGI. V lost 5 bases, J lost 2 bases, and 10 bases lay in between. The CDR3 sequence is CASSRLTAYEQYF. The CDR3 coding sequence is TGTGCCAGCAGTAGACTTACTGCCTACGAGCAGTACTTC.

This clone was recorded only once. V usage is TRBV27 and J usage is TRBJ1-2; 9 positions match TRBD1. This CDR3 is built from 12 residues. Per germline, CDR1 MNHEY and CDR2 SMNVEV (reference sequence). V was clipped by 6 bases and J by 12 bases; unmatched bases: 8. This chain's CDR3 is CASSRTGVRHTF. The CDR3 bases are TGTGCCAGCAGCCGGACAGGGGTCCGCCACACCTTC.

Concerning this clone: This CDR3 is also generated by other DNA sequences in the sample. The rearrangement joins TRBV20-1 to TRBJ2-3; D gene uncertain. Trimming took off 6 bases at V and 6 bases at J, with 10 bases between the two ends. Germline V CDR1 and CDR2: DFQATT, SNEGSKA (reference sequence). The CDR3 is 11 amino acids. The chain's CDR3 is CSARLGDTQYF. The CDR3 region has the DNA TGCAGTGCCCGACTGGGGGATACGCAGTATTTT.

The rearrangement joins TRBV7-9 to TRBJ2-3; D may be TRBD2 (5 bases). The CDR3 spans 14 residues. Germline CDR1 reads SEHNR; CDR2 reads FQNEAQ (reference sequence). The ends were cut back, 5 bases at V and 2 bases at J, with 11 bases in the middle. CDR3 sequence: CASSPRGSTDTQYF. The CDR3 bases are TGTGCCAGCAGCCCACGGGGTTCCACAGATACGCAGTATTTT.

This clone was counted between two and nine times. CDR3 loop: CASAPAGPRTEAFF. In DNA form, the CDR3 reads TGTGCCAGCGCACCGGCGGGGCCACGGACTGAAGCTTTCTTT. The chain carries TRBV6-5 and TRBJ1-1; weak D call: TRBD1 (5 bases). The CDR3 runs to 14 residues. Trimming pared 8 bases from V and 5 bases from J, leaving 18 bases between. The germline V gene encodes CDR1 MNHEY and CDR2 SVGAGI.

The chain employs TRBV7-9 and TRBJ2-1, with 10 bases aligning to TRBD2. Germline CDR1 SEHNR, CDR2 FQNEAQ (reference sequence). This CDR3 contains 17 residues. Losses at the gene ends were 4 bases for V and 5 bases for J; bases not matched to a gene: 11. The CDR3 DNA reads TGTGCCAGCAGCTCCCTAGCGGGAGATAGGTATGACAATGAGCAGTTCTTC. Its protein product is CASSSLAGDRYDNEQFF.

A few counts support this clone. The chain has TRBV7-2 and TRBJ2-2; D is ambiguous. The CDR3 length is 12 residues. V was cut by 4 bases and J by 6 bases, with 6 bases left in between. The germline V gene has CDR1 SGHTA and CDR2 FQGNSA. The CDR3: CASSSFSGELFF. The CDR3 DNA is TGTGCCAGCAGCTCGTTCTCCGGGGAGCTGTTTTTT. Filled out from reference TRBV7-2 and TRBJ2-2, the complete variable domain reads GAGVSQSPSNKVTEKGKDVELRCDPISGHTALYWYRQSLGQGLEFLIYFQGNSAPDKSGLPSDRFSAERTGGSVSTLTIQRTQQEDSAVYLCASSSFSGELFFGEGSRLTVL.

V usage is TRBV9 and J usage is TRBJ2-1, with D tentatively TRBD2 (5 bases). The V end lost 2 bases, the J end lost 4 bases, and 16 bases lay between the germline ends. The CDR3 is made up of 16 amino acids. From germline, CDR1 is SGDLS and CDR2 YYNGEE. The CDR3 DNA follows: TGTGCCAGCAGCGTTCAACTAGGTGGAGGATACAATGAGCAGTTCTTC. Translation: CASSVQLGGGYNEQFF.

This clone appeared a few times. This chain uses TRBV9 with TRBJ2-7; a possible D gene is TRBD2 (7 bases). V lost 3 bases to trimming and J lost 5 bases, with 18 bases between them. CDR3 size: 15 residues. CDR1 and CDR2 (germline): SGDLS, YYNGEE. The chain's CDR3 is CASSGTIGGPDEQYF. The CDR3 DNA reads as TGTGCCAGCAGCGGGACGATCGGGGGGCCCGACGAGCAGTACTTC.

This chain links TRBV28 with TRBJ2-3, with TRBD2 identical over 8 bases. The V and J ends lost 6 bases and 2 bases, in that order; junction bases with no gene match: 7. This CDR3 has 15 residues. Germline V gene data show CDR1 as MDHEN and CDR2 as SYDVKM. In DNA form, the CDR3 reads TGTGCCAGCAGGGTAGCGGGGACCCCCACAGATACGCAGTATTTT. This encodes CASRVAGTPTDTQYF.

This clone has just a few counts. The chain combines TRBV7-3 with TRBJ1-3; 7 nucleotides line up with TRBD1. The CDR3 is 16 amino acids. Germline V gene data show CDR1 as SGHTA and CDR2 as FQGTGA. After removal of 4 bases from V and 0 bases from J, the junction contained 6 bases not matched to a gene. In DNA form, the CDR3 reads TGTGCCAGCAGCTCCCAGGGGGGCCGCTCTGGAAACACCATATATTTT. Its protein product is CASSSQGGRSGNTIYF.

The V call is TRBV30, the J call TRBJ2-7; the match to TRBD2 covers 7 bases. With 2 bases clipped from V and 0 bases from J, the junction kept 4 bases outside the gene matches. The CDR3 length is 14 residues. CDR1 and CDR2 (germline): GTSNPN, SVGIG (reference sequence). The chain's CDR3 is CAWSQGGSSYEQYF. Written as DNA, the CDR3 is TGTGCCTGGAGTCAGGGAGGGAGCTCCTACGAGCAGTACTTC.

The table lists this clone with a few counts. The chain has TRBV19 and TRBJ2-5; perhaps TRBD1 as D (6 bases). Trimming removed 4 bases from V and 1 base from J, with 13 bases in between. Germline assignment: CDR1 LNHDA and CDR2 SQIVND (reference sequence). The CDR3 contains 15 residues. CDR3 coding DNA: TGTGCCAGTAGTAGAGGAGGACAGTTCCAAGAGACCCAGTACTTC. Its translation: CASSRGGQFQETQYF.

The chain employs TRBV7-9 and TRBJ2-5; D may be TRBD2 (6 bases). This CDR3 contains 14 residues. Trimming removed 5 bases at V and 5 bases at J, with 15 bases between. CDR1 SEHNR and CDR2 FQNEAQ come from the germline V gene (reference sequence). Here the CDR3 reads CASSPGDRGETQYF. The CDR3 nucleotides read TGTGCCAGCAGCCCGGGGGATCGAGGGGAGACCCAGTACTTC.

The chain carries TRBV30 and TRBJ2-3, with TRBD2 matching over 10 bases. Trimming at V came to 4 bases and at J to 7 bases, leaving 5 bases not matched to a gene. The CDR3 is made up of 13 amino acids. Germline CDR1 reads GTSNPN; CDR2 reads SVGIG (reference sequence). DNA of the CDR3: TGTGCCTGGACTAGCGGGAGTGTAAATACGCAGTATTTT. It specifies CAWTSGSVNTQYF.

The J gene is TRBJ2-7, the V gene TRBV11-2; 10 bases match TRBD2. Germline lookup yields CDR1 SGHAT and CDR2 FQNNGV. There are 16 residues in the CDR3. Germline trimming cut 11 bases from V and 0 bases from J; bases unmatched to any gene: 13. DNA for the CDR3: TGTGCCTCCGAGAGACTAGCGGGTCGAGACTCCTACGAGCAGTACTTC. Amino acid sequence: CASERLAGRDSYEQYF.